This entry concerns a single TCR beta chain. The antigen is undetermined. Germline loops: CDR1 SGDLS, CDR2 YYNGEE. V lost 0 bases and J 1 base, leaving 10 bases between the germline ends. The CDR3 has 15 amino acids. These data originate in a study of cytomegalovirus exposure and HLA in healthy donors. Points from the study as a whole: Donors belonging to an Asian-associated ancestry cluster reportedly showed fewer N-insertions in productive TCRs than the roughly 670-donor mean, according to what a later analysis found. In a later analysis, TCR beta V- and J-gene trimming showed a link to a missense DCLRE1C variant. The study designated 164 TCR beta chains cytomegalovirus-associated. About 90% or about 30% of the time was how often most TCR beta V segments were productive, according to an earlier analysis.

The PCR employed 60 Vbeta primers together with 13 Jbeta primers. Profiling relied on immunoSEQ multiplex PCR, and the TCRdb table lists in-frame clones only, not all of them. The sample has 150,000 to 200,000 clones; 84% are singletons. The source material was PBMCs. The chain recombines TRBV9 with TRBJ1-1; TRBD1 might be the D (5 bases). This TCR derives from a boy aged 5 to 17 in good health and CMV-seronegative. CDR3: CASSVVGEGNTEAFF. The CDR3 region has the DNA TGTGCCAGCAGCGTAGTAGGGGAGGGGAACACTGAAGCTTTCTTT. Supplemented by reference TRBV9 and TRBJ1-1, the full variable domain reads DSGVTQTPKHLITATGQRVTLRCSPRSGDLSVYWYQQSLDQGLQFLIQYYNGEERAKGNILERFSAQQFPDLHSELNLSSLELGDSALYFCASSVVGEGNTEAFFGQGTRLTVV.